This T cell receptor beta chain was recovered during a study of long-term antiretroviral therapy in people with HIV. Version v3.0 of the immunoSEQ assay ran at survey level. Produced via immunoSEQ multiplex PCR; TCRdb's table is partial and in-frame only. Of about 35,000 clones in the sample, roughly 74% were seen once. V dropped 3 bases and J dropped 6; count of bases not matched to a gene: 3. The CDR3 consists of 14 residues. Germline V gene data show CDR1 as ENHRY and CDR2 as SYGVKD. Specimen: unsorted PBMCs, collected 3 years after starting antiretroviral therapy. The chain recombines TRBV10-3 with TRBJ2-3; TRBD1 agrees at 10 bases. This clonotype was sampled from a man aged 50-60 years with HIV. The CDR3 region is CAISESDRGDTQYF. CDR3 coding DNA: TGTGCCATCAGTGAATCGGACAGGGGGGATACGCAGTATTTT.